This T cell receptor beta chain was captured by sequencing in a study of post-analysis software for immune sequencing data. Study as a whole: The disease courses covered relapsing-remitting, secondary progressive and progressive-relapsing multiple sclerosis.

Whole-study findings and limits: For normalized Chao1 diversity, multiple sclerosis patients scored significantly lower than controls did. Among roughly 5 TRBV segments more frequent in patients than controls were TRBV5-6, TRBV5-1 and TRBV20-1.

Presence of unique molecular identifiers characterized the TCR beta cDNA libraries. Around 500,000 cDNA molecules came from approximately 1 to 10 million T cells. TCRdb reanalysed the PCR reads using MiXCR and keeps one entry per CDR3 protein. This sample has about 560,000 distinct CDR3 sequences; around 47% occur once, and the top ten carry 1.5% to 2%. V trimming: 1 base; J trimming: 2 bases; junction bases outside the gene matches: 4. This CDR3 region has 16 residues. The V gene's germline CDR1 is SGHRS and CDR2 YFSETQ. This clonotype was counted once. Antigen unknown. This clonotype was obtained from a girl aged 10-17 years with multiple sclerosis. V usage is TRBV5-1 and J usage is TRBJ2-1, with 9 bases identical to TRBD2. The sequencing input was blood. As DNA, the CDR3 is TGCGCCAGCAGCTTGTGGCGGGAGGGCCCCTACAATGAGCAGTTCTTC. Amino acids: CASSLWREGPYNEQFF.